The 15 T cell receptor beta chains presented below share a single source sample, sequenced in a study of blood T cell repertoires in COVID-19. Produced via immunoSEQ multiplex PCR; TCRdb's table is partial and in-frame only. Seen here are under 150,000 clones, 88% observed once, and the top ten hold around a quarter. The sequenced sample was peripheral blood. These receptors were collected from a human donor in a cohort sampled during active COVID-19.

The rearrangement links TRBV5-1 to TRBJ1-6; TRBD1 is a possible D gene (5 bases). Deletions cut 0 bases from V and 5 bases from J, with 12 bases between. The length of the CDR3 is 16 residues. Looked up from germline, CDR1 is SGHRS and CDR2 is YFSETQ. Here the CDR3 reads CASSLEGAENNSPLHF. For the CDR3, the DNA is TGCGCCAGCAGCTTGGAAGGGGCAGAAAATAATTCACCCCTCCACTTT.

The V gene is TRBV2, the J gene TRBJ2-1; tentative D call: TRBD1 (6 bases). V gave up 5 bases and J gave up 9 bases, with 11 bases separating them. Germline CDR1 reads SNHLY; CDR2 reads FYNNEI. The CDR3 loop spans 12 amino acids. Here the CDR3 reads CASSIGGSEQFF. The CDR3, as DNA: TGTGCCAGCAGTATAGGGGGAAGTGAGCAGTTCTTC.

DNA for the CDR3: TGTGCCATCAGTTCTACAGGGCAGGGCTACACCTTC. The encoded protein is CAISSTGQGYTF. This sequence joins TRBV10-3 and TRBJ1-2, with a weak D call TRBD1 (6 bases). CDR1 is ENHRY and CDR2 is SYGVKD in the germline V gene. V lost 5 bases and J 8 bases, leaving 12 bases between the germline ends. The CDR3 consists of 12 residues.

On this clone: The sample carries other DNA sequences with the same CDR3. The gene calls are TRBV5-1 and TRBJ2-5; 9 bases are shared with TRBD2. This CDR3 comprises 16 residues. V lost 0 bases to trimming and J lost 2 bases; unmatched junction nucleotides: 5. Germline lookup yields CDR1 SGHRS and CDR2 YFSETQ. This chain's CDR3 is CASSLVAGGYQETQYF. In DNA, the CDR3 is TGCGCCAGCAGCTTGGTTGCGGGGGGGTATCAAGAGACCCAGTACTTC.

The chain uses TRBV7-9 and TRBJ2-7, with TRBD1 matching over 8 bases. The V and J ends lost 3 bases and 0 bases, in that order; junction bases with no gene match: 4. CDR1 and CDR2 (germline): SEHNR, FQNEAQ (reference sequence). The CDR3 is made up of 15 amino acids. The CDR3 here is CASSLTGAHSYEQYF. The CDR3 DNA follows: TGTGCCAGCAGCTTGACAGGGGCCCACTCCTACGAGCAGTACTTC.

This sequence joins TRBV20-1 and TRBJ1-3; D not certain. This CDR3 contains 13 residues. Germline V gene data show CDR1 as DFQATT and CDR2 as SNEGSKA (reference sequence). The V gene lost 3 bases and the J gene lost 2 bases, with 8 bases spanning the gap. The CDR3 DNA sequence: TGCAGTGCTAGTCCACAGACTGGAAACACCATATATTTT. It is translated as CSASPQTGNTIYF.

The V call is TRBV5-5, the J call TRBJ1-4; D gene unclear. Germline V gene data show CDR1 as SGHKS and CDR2 as YYEKEE (reference sequence). V was pared by 3 bases and J by 5 bases, with 14 bases between. The length of the CDR3 is 15 residues. CDR3 DNA: TGTGCCAGCAGCTCCCTGGTGGGCATAAATGAAAAACTGTTTTTT. It translates to CASSSLVGINEKLFF.

This chain uses TRBV6-5 with TRBJ1-5; 7 positions match TRBD1. Germline V gene lookup returns CDR1 MNHEY and CDR2 SVGAGI. The CDR3 covers 15 residues. Germline trimming cut 7 bases from V and 9 bases from J; bases unmatched to any gene: 15. The CDR3 DNA is TGTGCCAGCATGAAAGGGACAGCCCGCAGCCGGCCCCAGCATTTT. This codes for CASMKGTARSRPQHF.

This clone was seen only a few times. The chain is built from TRBV10-1 and TRBJ2-7; 10 bases are shared with TRBD1. V shed 3 bases, J shed 1 base, and the junction held 6 bases outside the gene matches. The CDR3 runs to 16 residues. Germline CDR1 WNHNN, CDR2 SYGVQD (reference sequence). The chain's CDR3 is CASSDQWDRGSYEQYF. CDR3 nucleotides: TGCGCCAGCAGTGACCAATGGGACAGGGGATCCTACGAGCAGTACTTC.

The chain has TRBV30 and TRBJ1-2; D is perhaps TRBD1 (5 bases). This CDR3 region has 16 residues. Trimming took off 0 bases at V and 8 bases at J, with 22 bases between the two ends. CDR1 and CDR2 (germline): GTSNPN, SVGIG (reference sequence). CDR3 sequence reads: CAWSVRGADRLLGYTF. CDR3 sequence (DNA): TGTGCCTGGAGTGTAAGGGGCGCCGACCGATTGTTGGGCTACACCTTC. The whole variable domain, filled in from reference TRBV30 and TRBJ1-2, reads SQTIHQWPATLVQPVGSPLSLECTVEGTSNPNLYWYRQAAGRGLQLLFYSVGIGQISSEVPQNLSASRPQDRQFILSSKKLLLSDSGFYLCAWSVRGADRLLGYTFGSGTRLTVV.

The chain has TRBV13 and TRBJ2-7; 8 nucleotides align to TRBD1. The CDR3 sequence is 16 residues long. V was clipped by 5 bases and J by 4 bases; unmatched bases: 13. Germline V gene lookup returns CDR1 PRHDT and CDR2 FYEKMQ (reference sequence). Written as DNA, the CDR3 is TGTGCCAGCAGCACCACCGACAGGGGAGGTGTTTACGAGCAGTACTTC. Protein: CASSTTDRGGVYEQYF.

The chain employs TRBV7-2 and TRBJ2-7; D possibly corresponds to TRBD2 (5 bases). Looked up from germline, CDR1 is SGHTA and CDR2 is FQGNSA. Trimming shortened V by 5 bases and J by 5 bases, and 16 bases separated the two germline ends. This CDR3 spans 14 amino acids. CDR3 residues: CASSAGLRVDEQYF. CDR3 nucleotide sequence: TGTGCCAGCAGCGCCGGACTGAGAGTTGACGAGCAGTACTTC.

This clone appeared a single time. The chain is built from TRBV5-4 and TRBJ2-3; a weak D match, TRBD2 (7 bases). Deletions cut 1 base from V and 5 bases from J, with 17 bases between. The CDR3 covers 16 residues. Germline values: CDR1 SGHNT, CDR2 YYREEE (reference sequence). The CDR3 DNA reads as TGTGCCAGCAGCTTGAATGGGGGGGCCGGTGGAGATACGCAGTATTTT. Amino acid sequence: CASSLNGGAGGDTQYF. Variable domain in full (rest from reference TRBV5-4 and TRBJ2-3): ETGVTQSPTHLIKTRGQQVTLRCSSQSGHNTVSWYQQALGQGPQFIFQYYREEENGRGNFPPRFSGLQFPNYSSELNVNALELDDSALYLCASSLNGGAGGDTQYFGPGTRLTVL.

A single count supports this clone. This chain links TRBV5-1 with TRBJ2-1; TRBD2 is a possible D gene (7 bases). Trimming took off 0 bases at V and 3 bases at J, with 16 bases between the two ends. CDR3 size: 17 residues. Germline V gives CDR1 SGHRS, CDR2 YFSETQ. CDR3 sequence (DNA): TGCGCCAGCAGCTTGGCCGGGGGCGGGGGAAACTACAATGAGCAGTTCTTC. Translation gives CASSLAGGGGNYNEQFF.

This clone was counted a single time. CDR3 region: CASMIRFGVGNGQPQHF. DNA of the CDR3: TGTGCCAGTATGATTCGCTTCGGCGTCGGGAACGGTCAGCCCCAGCATTTT. The V gene is TRBV19, the J gene TRBJ1-5; D gene uncertain. The CDR3 has 17 amino acids. Germline V gene lookup returns CDR1 LNHDA and CDR2 SQIVND (reference sequence). Trimming pared 7 bases from V and 6 bases from J, leaving 25 bases between.